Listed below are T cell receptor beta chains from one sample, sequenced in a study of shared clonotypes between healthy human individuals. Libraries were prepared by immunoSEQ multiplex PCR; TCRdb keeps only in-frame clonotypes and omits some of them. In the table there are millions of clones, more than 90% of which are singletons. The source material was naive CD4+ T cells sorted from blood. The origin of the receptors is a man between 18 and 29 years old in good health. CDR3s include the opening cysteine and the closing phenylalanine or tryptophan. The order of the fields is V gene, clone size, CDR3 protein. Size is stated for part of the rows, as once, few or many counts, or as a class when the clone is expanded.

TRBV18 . CASSPPRDKSYNEQFF
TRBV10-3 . CATTGTGNYEQYF
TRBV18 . CASSPPVPNTEAFF
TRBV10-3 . CAIRGTGGLSVGNEQFF
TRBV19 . CASSTTVRNTIYF
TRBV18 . CASSPGETQYF
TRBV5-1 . CASSPGRERYNEQFF
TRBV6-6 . CASSYSIGGSSYEQYF
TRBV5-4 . CASSLDTSGREGIF
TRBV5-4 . CASSAKYGDTQYF
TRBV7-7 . CASSLEPGDRAFF
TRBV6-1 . CASSEARYYGYTF
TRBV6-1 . CASNLNEDRSGEAFF
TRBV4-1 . CASSRRGGSGDGYYEQYF
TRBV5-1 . CASSLGQGPNTEAFF
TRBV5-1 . CASSGTSGRSGANVLTF
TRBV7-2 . CASSPGGSGNEQFF
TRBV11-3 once CASSPGLAAGDTQYF
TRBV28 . CASWDRFYEQYF
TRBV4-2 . CASSQRVGDGYTF